This T cell receptor beta chain was profiled in a study of T cell changes during pregnancy in multiple sclerosis. Some clones are missing from TCRdb's copy, which holds only in-frame ones; the method was immunoSEQ multiplex PCR. The sample has tens of thousands of clones, about 92% seen once; the top ten hold roughly 1.8%. The CDR3 has 13 residues. Germline lookup yields CDR1 SGHNT and CDR2 YENEEA. V lost 3 bases and J lost 11; bases outside the gene matches: 4. The clonotype originates from a female donor with multiple sclerosis, enrolled in a pregnancy study. Source: peripheral blood, taken after pregnancy. The chain couples TRBV11-3 to TRBJ2-4; 10 bases fit TRBD1. Here the CDR3 DNA reads TGTGCCAGCAGCTTTCCTGGGACAGGGGTTCAGTACTTC. As protein: CASSFPGTGVQYF.